The source of this T cell receptor beta chain is a study of cytomegalovirus exposure and HLA in healthy donors. PCR used 60 Vbeta primers and 13 Jbeta primers. The method was immunoSEQ multiplex PCR; TCRdb's version includes in-frame clones alone and lacks a portion of them. The table lists 150,000 to 200,000 clones, roughly 80% of them singletons, with around 0.97% in the top ten. As regards this clone: Its antigen remains unidentified.

Per germline, CDR1 SGHRS and CDR2 YFSETQ. V lost 4 bases and J 1 base, leaving 9 bases between the germline ends. CDR3 size: 14 residues. Findings and caveats of the study: Prior analysis indicated that the majority of TCR beta V segments exhibited productivity approximately 90% or approximately 30% of the time. Later on, an analysis showed TCR association rates differing by HLA locus, with DRB1 the most and HLA-C the fewest. The presence/absence work took it that sequencing depth was about the same across donors. In a later analysis, HLA-associated beta chains showed higher expansion and lower generation probabilities than comparable chains.

The sequencing input was PBMCs. The receptor's source is a girl aged 2 to 10 in good health and CMV-seropositive. The rearrangement uses TRBV5-1 and TRBJ2-1, with D maybe TRBD2 (6 bases). In DNA, the CDR3 is TGCGCCAGCAGCGTAAGCGGGTCCTACAATGAGCAGTTCTTC. This gives the protein CASSVSGSYNEQFF.